The 28 T cell receptor beta chains below come from one sample, sequenced in a study of OX40 agonist ivuxolimab in advanced cancers. Libraries were prepared by immunoSEQ multiplex PCR; TCRdb keeps only in-frame clonotypes and omits some of them. The sample includes about 100,000 clones, approximately 90% of them seen just once. The input for sequencing was CD4+ or CD8+ T cells sorted from blood, taken in a trial of the OX40 agonist ivuxolimab. All receptors derive from an adult with an advanced solid tumor such as melanoma, head and neck, liver or kidney cancer.

The rearrangement links TRBV5-1 to TRBJ2-5; 9 bases match TRBD2. In germline, CDR1 is SGHRS, CDR2 YFSETQ. There are 17 residues in the CDR3. Trimming at V came to 1 base and at J to 5 bases, leaving 12 bases not matched to a gene. The CDR3 sequence: CASSLRASGTAGETQYF. As DNA, the CDR3 is TGCGCCAGCAGCTTGCGGGCTAGCGGGACGGCCGGGGAGACCCAGTACTTC.

The chain joins TRBV14 to TRBJ2-3, with a weak D call TRBD1 (6 bases). Trimming took off 4 bases at V and 6 bases at J, with 14 bases between the two ends. Germline V gene data show CDR1 as SGHDN and CDR2 as FVKESK. There are 14 residues in the CDR3. The CDR3 is CASSPQGSWDTQYF. The CDR3 DNA is TGTGCCAGCAGCCCTCAGGGGTCTTGGGATACGCAGTATTTT. Full variable domain (missing parts from reference TRBV14 and TRBJ2-3): EAGVTQFPSHSVIEKGQTVTLRCDPISGHDNLYWYRRVMGKEIKFLLHFVKESKQDESGMPNNRFLAERTGGTYSTLKVQPAELEDSGVYFCASSPQGSWDTQYFGPGTRLTVL.

V and J are TRBV29-1 and TRBJ2-3; TRBD1 aligns across 7 bases. Germline CDR1 is SQVTM and CDR2 is ANQGSEA. The J segment lost 2 bases and the V segment lost 7 bases, leaving 12 bases of the junction unmatched. The CDR3 consists of 15 residues. CDR3 sequence: CSARGQASITDTQYF. The CDR3 bases are TGCAGCGCCAGAGGACAGGCGAGTATCACAGATACGCAGTATTTT.

The rearrangement links TRBV7-9 to TRBJ2-1, with 10 bases identical to TRBD2. The V and J ends lost 1 base and 15 bases, in that order; junction bases with no gene match: 6. The CDR3 loop spans 13 amino acids. The germline gives CDR1 SEHNR, CDR2 FQNEAQ (reference sequence). CDR3 protein: CASSLEAGGLGFF. DNA of the CDR3: TGTGCCAGCAGCTTAGAAGCGGGAGGGCTGGGGTTCTTC.

The V and J genes are TRBV19 and TRBJ2-5, with 8 bases identical to TRBD1. Germline V lookup: CDR1 LNHDA, CDR2 SQIVND (reference sequence). This CDR3 is 13 amino acids long. J was trimmed by 3 bases and V by 10 bases; bases with no gene match: 7. CDR3 amino acids: CATKDRAEETQYF. Written as DNA, the CDR3 is TGTGCCACTAAGGACAGGGCCGAAGAGACCCAGTACTTC.

The V and J genes are TRBV18 and TRBJ2-2, with D hard to call. Germline assignment: CDR1 KGHSH and CDR2 LQKENI. The CDR3 is 12 residues long. Trimming took off 2 bases at V and 4 bases at J, with 2 bases between the two ends. The CDR3, as DNA: TGTGCCAGCTCACCAGTCACCGGGGAGCTGTTTTTT. Residues: CASSPVTGELFF.

V usage is TRBV2 and J usage is TRBJ1-5; D is unclear. V lost 0 bases and J lost 7, with 10 bases in between. The CDR3 loop spans 14 amino acids. Germline CDR1 is SNHLY and CDR2 is FYNNEI. Here the CDR3 DNA reads TGTGCCAGCAGTGAAGCTACCGGGTCCCAGCCCCAGCATTTT. Protein: CASSEATGSQPQHF.

The V gene is TRBV7-9, the J gene TRBJ2-1, with TRBD2 as a possible D gene (6 bases). The CDR3 runs to 16 residues. Germline-derived CDR1 and CDR2 are SEHNR and FQNEAQ (reference sequence). Trimming took off 0 bases at V and 0 bases at J, with 9 bases between the two ends. The CDR3 bases are TGTGCCAGCAGCTTAGCGAGTAGCGGCTCCTACAATGAGCAGTTCTTC. Its translation is CASSLASSGSYNEQFF.

The gene calls are TRBV18 and TRBJ1-4, with D unresolved. CDR3 length equals 14 residues. Trimming cost V 0 bases and J 9 bases, with 11 bases left between them. The germline gives CDR1 KGHSH, CDR2 LQKENI. The CDR3 DNA sequence: TGTGCCAGCTCACCACCGGGAAGCAAGAAAAAACTGTTTTTT. Translated: CASSPPGSKKKLFF.

The chain links TRBV5-6 to TRBJ2-2, with 10 bases matching TRBD2. Germline V gene sequence: CDR1 SGHDT, CDR2 YYEEEE. J gave up 6 bases and V 4 bases, and 9 bases lay outside the gene matches. The CDR3 loop spans 16 amino acids. CDR3 sequence (DNA): TGTGCCAGCAGCAAAGGGGGTCTAGCGGGAGCCGGGGAGCTGTTTTTT. Its protein product is CASSKGGLAGAGELFF.

V is TRBV18 and J is TRBJ2-1; tentative D call: TRBD1 (6 bases). V was shortened by 6 bases and J by 6 bases, with 15 bases between the two germline ends. The CDR3 is made up of 14 amino acids. Germline V gene data show CDR1 as KGHSH and CDR2 as LQKENI. This CDR3 is CASSQRTGRNEQFF. As DNA, the CDR3 is TGTGCCAGCTCCCAACGCACAGGGCGCAATGAGCAGTTCTTC.

The chain links TRBV4-1 to TRBJ2-2; D uncertain. V was shortened by 0 bases and J by 3 bases, with 11 bases between the two germline ends. The CDR3 length is 16 residues. The germline gives CDR1 MGHRA, CDR2 YSYEKL. CDR3 sequence: CASSQDSRWDTGELFF. CDR3 sequence (DNA): TGCGCCAGCAGCCAAGACTCCCGGTGGGACACCGGGGAGCTGTTTTTT.

This clone was picked up a small number of times. CDR3 DNA: TGTGCCAGCAGCCGCGGTGGGGGAGGGTTATCCGGGGCCAACGTCCTGACTTTC. Encoded protein: CASSRGGGGLSGANVLTF. J is TRBJ2-6 and V is TRBV11-3; 7 nucleotides line up with TRBD2. The ends lost 5 bases at V and 4 bases at J; junction bases unmatched: 14. This CDR3 has 18 amino acids. Germline V lookup: CDR1 SGHNT, CDR2 YENEEA.

This clone has just one count. The CDR3 DNA reads TGTGCCAGCAGCTTAGACGGGGAGACCCAGTACTTC. It encodes CASSLDGETQYF. The J gene is TRBJ2-5, the V gene TRBV7-9, with D uncertain. V was trimmed by 1 base and J by 5 bases, leaving 5 bases between them. The CDR3 runs to 12 residues. From germline, CDR1 is SEHNR and CDR2 FQNEAQ (reference sequence).

The chain carries TRBV19 and TRBJ2-4; TRBD2 agrees at 7 bases. This CDR3 has 15 amino acids. Germline V lookup: CDR1 LNHDA, CDR2 SQIVND (reference sequence). Trimming took 2 bases from V and 5 from J; bases not matched to a gene: 6. CDR3 residues: CASSISSGSQNIQYF. The CDR3 nucleotides are TGTGCCAGTAGTATATCTAGCGGCTCGCAAAACATTCAGTACTTC.

The rearrangement uses TRBV19 and TRBJ1-3; tentatively, D is TRBD1 (5 bases). This CDR3 region has 17 residues. V was shortened by 2 bases and J by 0 bases, with 14 bases between the two germline ends. Germline CDR1 LNHDA, CDR2 SQIVND (reference sequence). The CDR3 here is CASSISIGASSGNTIYF. In DNA form, the CDR3 reads TGTGCCAGTAGTATATCTATCGGGGCGAGCTCTGGAAACACCATATATTTT.

The chain links TRBV7-9 to TRBJ2-1; D gene unclear. CDR1 is SEHNR and CDR2 is FQNEAQ in the germline V gene (reference sequence). Trimming took 1 base from V and 4 from J, leaving 17 bases between them. The CDR3 is made up of 17 amino acids. CDR3 bases: TGTGCCAGCAGCTTAGTCCTAAGACTCGGGTCTTACAATGAGCAGTTCTTC. Its protein product is CASSLVLRLGSYNEQFF.

The rearrangement joins TRBV28 to TRBJ1-5; no firm D call. The germline gives CDR1 MDHEN, CDR2 SYDVKM. The CDR3 is 13 amino acids. V lost 6 bases and J lost 0, with 6 bases in between. The CDR3, as DNA: TGTGCCAGCAGCCGATATAGCAATCAGCCCCAGCATTTT. It specifies CASSRYSNQPQHF. Supplemented by reference TRBV28 and TRBJ1-5, the full variable domain reads DVKVTQSSRYLVKRTGEKVFLECVQDMDHENMFWYRQDPGLGLRLIYFSYDVKMKEKGDIPEGYSVSREKKERFSLILESASTNQTSMYLCASSRYSNQPQHFGDGTRLSIL.

This chain links TRBV5-1 with TRBJ2-7; unclear D gene. This CDR3 comprises 12 residues. Germline V CDR1 and CDR2: SGHRS, YFSETQ. V shed 4 bases and J shed 12 bases, with 17 bases lying between them. The DNA for the CDR3 is TGCGCCAGCAGCCCGATGGACGAGGTCCGGTACTTC. Its translation is CASSPMDEVRYF.

Concerning this clone: One end of the junction fails to match germline, which may point to a read error. This rearrangement joins TRBV7-7 to TRBJ2-1, with 9 positions matching TRBD2. CDR1 and CDR2 from the germline V gene are SSHAT and FNYEAQ (reference sequence). CDR3 size: 17 residues. The DNA for the CDR3 is TGTGCTAGCAGCTTAACCCTAGCGGGGAGGGCCAACAATGAGCAGTTCTTC. It codes for CASSLTLAGRANNEQFF.

The rearrangement links TRBV11-2 to TRBJ2-7; TRBD1 matches 9 bases. This CDR3 has 14 amino acids. The V gene's germline CDR1 is SGHAT and CDR2 FQNNGV. V dropped 2 bases and J dropped 4; count of bases not matched to a gene: 3. The CDR3 sequence is CASSLRDRVYEQYF. CDR3 in DNA: TGTGCCAGCAGCTTAAGGGACAGGGTATACGAGCAGTACTTC.

V usage is TRBV5-5 and J usage is TRBJ1-1; a possible D gene is TRBD1 (5 bases). Trimming cost V 5 bases and J 2 bases, with 19 bases left between them. Germline CDR1 and CDR2: SGHKS and YYEKEE (reference sequence). The CDR3 extends over 16 amino acids. CDR3 protein: CASSSPLRGKNTEAFF. The CDR3 nucleotides read TGTGCCAGCAGTTCCCCCTTGAGGGGTAAAAACACTGAAGCTTTCTTT.

The V call is TRBV5-6, the J call TRBJ1-1; tentatively, D is TRBD1 (6 bases). Germline V gene lookup returns CDR1 SGHDT and CDR2 YYEEEE. Between the trimmed V and J ends, which lost 3 bases and 5 bases, there was a span of 17 bases. CDR3 length: 15 amino acids. CDR3 bases: TGTGCCAGCAGCTCCACTACAGGGTTTAGGACTGAAGCTTTCTTT. The encoded protein is CASSSTTGFRTEAFF.

The chain recombines TRBV10-3 with TRBJ2-7; D possibly corresponds to TRBD2 (5 bases). Per germline, CDR1 ENHRY and CDR2 SYGVKD. V lost 6 bases and J 5 bases, leaving 14 bases between the germline ends. This CDR3 comprises 13 residues. The CDR3 here is CAIREDPGDEQYF. The DNA of the CDR3 is TGTGCCATCAGGGAGGACCCCGGGGACGAGCAGTACTTC.

This clone was detected only once. The J gene is TRBJ2-7, the V gene TRBV6-6; 11 bases agree with TRBD2. V gave up 2 bases and J gave up 3 bases; unmatched junction bases: 3. CDR3 length: 15 residues. Per the germline V gene, CDR1 is MNHNY and CDR2 is SVGAGI (reference sequence). The DNA for the CDR3 is TGTGCCAGCAGTTACGCTAGCGGGAGGTACTACGAGCAGTACTTC. It encodes CASSYASGRYYEQYF.

V and J are TRBV28 and TRBJ2-1; 7 bases line up with TRBD2. The V gene's germline CDR1 is MDHEN and CDR2 SYDVKM. This CDR3 spans 16 amino acids. Germline trimming cut 2 bases from V and 2 bases from J; bases unmatched to any gene: 6. CDR3 sequence reads: CASSLGLAVTYNEQFF. In DNA form, the CDR3 reads TGTGCCAGCAGTTTAGGGCTAGCGGTGACCTACAATGAGCAGTTCTTC.

The chain links TRBV10-3 to TRBJ2-7; a weak D match, TRBD2 (6 bases). Trimming left V 6 bases short and J 0 bases short, with 15 bases between. Per germline, CDR1 ENHRY and CDR2 SYGVKD. This CDR3 region has 15 residues. The CDR3 here is CAIRGGPESSYEQYF. In nucleotides, the CDR3 is TGTGCCATCAGGGGGGGACCGGAGAGCTCCTACGAGCAGTACTTC.

The rearrangement links TRBV2 to TRBJ2-6, with D possibly being TRBD2 (5 bases). CDR1 is SNHLY and CDR2 is FYNNEI in the germline V gene. Trimming took off 5 bases at V and 0 bases at J, with 11 bases between the two ends. The CDR3 runs 16 residues. CDR3 coding DNA: TGTGCCAGCAGTATAGGACGGGGCTCTGGGGCCAACGTCCTGACTTTC. Its translation: CASSIGRGSGANVLTF.